A selection of T cell receptor beta chains follows, all from one sample in a study of regulatory T cells in long-lasting Graves disease. TCRdb itself ran the multiplex PCR reads through MiXCR, one entry per CDR3 protein. The table shows 300,000 to 500,000 distinct CDR3 sequences, with less than 25% occurring only once. Sequenced here: peripheral blood mononuclear cells (PBMCs), sampled when the disease was refractory, from a patient treated with antithyroid drugs. The source of these receptors is a female donor with Graves disease. Each CDR3 is given with its conserved first and last residue. Fields, in order: clone size, J gene, CDR3 length, V gene, D gene, CDR3 DNA, CDR3 protein. A D gene is named only where the DNA matches it firmly. The size field is filled for only some rows; it gives once, few, many or a size class.

size: NA; J: TRBJ1-1; length: 11; V: TRBV29-1; D: NA; DNA: TGCAGCGCCGGACATAGCTCTGAAGCTTTCTTT; CDR3: CSAGHSSEAFF
size: NA; J: TRBJ2-7; length: 14; V: TRBV7-9; D: NA; DNA: TGTGCCGGCAGCTTAGGGGAGGAGAGCTACGAGCAGTACTTC; CDR3: CAGSLGEESYEQYF
size: many; J: TRBJ2-5; length: 15; V: TRBV28; D: NA; DNA: TGTGCCAGCAGTGAGACAGTGAGTGCCCAAGAGACCCAGTACTTC; CDR3: CASSETVSAQETQYF
size: NA; J: TRBJ2-5; length: 12; V: TRBV12-3/TRBV12-4; D: TRBD2; DNA: TGTGCCCGCAGGTCTAGCGGGGAGACCCAGTACTTC; CDR3: CARRSSGETQYF
size: many; J: TRBJ2-3; length: 15; V: TRBV12-3/TRBV12-4; D: NA; DNA: TGTGCCAGCACCATAGGGGGACTCTGGGGAAATACGCAGTATTTT; CDR3: CASTIGGLWGNTQYF
size: few; J: TRBJ1-5; length: 13; V: TRBV19; D: NA; DNA: TGTGCCAGTGGCTTGGGGCTTGGCCAGCCCCAGCATTTT; CDR3: CASGLGLGQPQHF
size: few; J: TRBJ1-5; length: 13; V: TRBV7-9; D: NA; DNA: TGTGCCAGCAGTTCAGACGGGCATCAGCCCCAGCATTTT; CDR3: CASSSDGHQPQHF
size: few; J: TRBJ2-5; length: 14; V: TRBV29-1; D: NA; DNA: TGCAGCGTTGAAGATCTGGGCAGCCAAGAGACCCAGTACTTC; CDR3: CSVEDLGSQETQYF
size: NA; J: TRBJ2-7; length: 16; V: TRBV11-2; D: NA; DNA: TGTGCCAGCAGCTTAGCACCCGGACTAATCTCCTACGAGCAGTACTTC; CDR3: CASSLAPGLISYEQYF
size: NA; J: TRBJ2-7; length: 15; V: TRBV5-1; D: NA; DNA: TGCGCCAGCAGCTTGGAGGGCCTAAGCTCCTACGAGCAGTACTTC; CDR3: CASSLEGLSSYEQYF
size: NA; J: TRBJ2-2; length: 14; V: TRBV5-1; D: TRBD2; DNA: TGCGCCAGCGCCGGGACTAGGGACACCGGGGAGCTGTTTTTT; CDR3: CASAGTRDTGELFF
size: NA; J: TRBJ2-1; length: 16; V: TRBV7-9; D: TRBD2; DNA: TGTGCCAGCAGCTCGTTCGGGACTAGCGGGAGGAATGAGCAGTTCTTC; CDR3: CASSSFGTSGRNEQFF
size: many; J: TRBJ2-7; length: 13; V: TRBV12-3/TRBV12-4; D: NA; DNA: TGTGCCAGCAGACCCACAGGAGGCTACGAGCAGTACTTC; CDR3: CASRPTGGYEQYF
size: few; J: TRBJ1-2; length: 17; V: TRBV19; D: TRBD1; DNA: TGTGCCAGTAGTACCTCTCCGCGGAGGGGGCGCTTGGATGGCTACACCTTC; CDR3: CASSTSPRRGRLDGYTF
size: few; J: TRBJ1-5; length: 14; V: TRBV27; D: NA; DNA: TGTGCCAGCAGTTTATGGTGGGGGAATCAGCCCCAGCATTTT; CDR3: CASSLWWGNQPQHF
size: few; J: TRBJ1-5; length: 17; V: TRBV6-1; D: NA; DNA: TGTGCCAGCAGTACCCCCGTGGGGGGGTTTAGCAATCAGCCCCAGCATTTT; CDR3: CASSTPVGGFSNQPQHF
size: NA; J: TRBJ1-1; length: 14; V: TRBV30; D: NA; DNA: TGTGCCTGGGCTTCCGAGACACCGAACACTGAAGCTTTCTTT; CDR3: CAWASETPNTEAFF
size: NA; J: TRBJ2-3; length: 17; V: TRBV5-1; D: TRBD2; DNA: TGCGCCAGCAGCATAAAACTTCTAGCGGGAGTCGCAGATACGCAGTATTTT; CDR3: CASSIKLLAGVADTQYF
size: NA; J: TRBJ2-4; length: 13; V: TRBV29-1; D: NA; DNA: TGCAGCGTTATCGGGGGCTGGGAAAACATTCAGTACTTC; CDR3: CSVIGGWENIQYF
size: NA; J: TRBJ1-3; length: 13; V: TRBV28; D: NA; DNA: TGTGCCAGCAGGACCGTCGGGGGAAACACCATATATTTT; CDR3: CASRTVGGNTIYF
size: NA; J: TRBJ2-2; length: 14; V: TRBV29-1; D: NA; DNA: TGCAGCGTTGGGTCGGGAGATGGCACCGGGGAGCTGTTTTTT; CDR3: CSVGSGDGTGELFF
size: many; J: TRBJ1-4; length: 13; V: TRBV12-3/TRBV12-4; D: TRBD1; DNA: TGTGCCAGCAGTTTCCTGACAGGGGGAAAACTGTTTTTT; CDR3: CASSFLTGGKLFF
size: few; J: TRBJ2-1; length: 13; V: TRBV27; D: NA; DNA: TGTGCCAGCAGTTTTGGATCCTACAATGAGCAGTTCTTC; CDR3: CASSFGSYNEQFF
size: once; J: TRBJ2-2; length: 17; V: TRBV24-1; D: TRBD2; DNA: TGTGCCACCAGTGATTTCGTGGGAGGGGCGGACACCGGGGAGCTGTTTTTT; CDR3: CATSDFVGGADTGELFF
size: many; J: TRBJ1-4; length: 14; V: TRBV2; D: NA; DNA: TGTGCCAGCAGACCAGGGCGTCCTAATGAAAAACTGTTTTTT; CDR3: CASRPGRPNEKLFF
size: few; J: TRBJ2-2; length: 15; V: TRBV29-1; D: TRBD2; DNA: TGCAGCGTCGTGTGGACTAGCGTAAACACCGGGAAGCTGTTTTTT; CDR3: CSVVWTSVNTGKLFF
size: many; J: TRBJ2-7; length: 13; V: TRBV7-9; D: NA; DNA: TGTGCCAGCAGCTTAGTAGGGGCGAAAGAGCAGTACTTC; CDR3: CASSLVGAKEQYF
size: NA; J: TRBJ2-7; length: 14; V: TRBV29-1; D: NA; DNA: TGCAGCGTTGTGGTTTCTACCAAGTCCTACGAGCAGTACTTC; CDR3: CSVVVSTKSYEQYF
size: many; J: TRBJ2-2; length: 13; V: TRBV12-3/TRBV12-4; D: NA; DNA: TGTGCCAGCAGCTTAGGGGGGTCCGGGGAGCTGTTTTTT; CDR3: CASSLGGSGELFF
size: NA; J: TRBJ1-5; length: 14; V: TRBV20-1; D: NA; DNA: TGCAGTGCAAGAGGGAAGGGGGTTCTACAGCCCCAGCATTTT; CDR3: CSARGKGVLQPQHF
size: NA; J: TRBJ2-3; length: 15; V: TRBV7-2; D: NA; DNA: TGTGCCAGCAGCTTGTGGCGGCGTCAGGCAGATACGCAGTATTTT; CDR3: CASSLWRRQADTQYF
size: NA; J: TRBJ2-7; length: 14; V: TRBV20-1; D: TRBD1; DNA: TGCAGTGCTAGAGATGGACAGGGGTTGGGGGAGCAGTACTTC; CDR3: CSARDGQGLGEQYF
size: NA; J: TRBJ2-3; length: 16; V: TRBV20-1; D: TRBD1; DNA: TGCAGTGCTCCAAGGGGGCAGGGACGTAGCACAGATACGCAGTATTTT; CDR3: CSAPRGQGRSTDTQYF
size: NA; J: TRBJ2-7; length: 12; V: TRBV2; D: NA; DNA: TGTGCCGTCACAGGGAGCCCCTACGAGCAGTACTTC; CDR3: CAVTGSPYEQYF
size: few; J: TRBJ2-3; length: 16; V: TRBV9; D: TRBD2; DNA: TGTGCCAGCAGCGTAGGGGCTAGCGGGATTAGCGCTACGCAGTATTTT; CDR3: CASSVGASGISATQYF
size: many; J: TRBJ2-6; length: 15; V: TRBV12-3/TRBV12-4; D: NA; DNA: TGTGCCAGCAGTCCACTGCCCTCTGGGGCCAACGTCCTGACTTTC; CDR3: CASSPLPSGANVLTF
size: few; J: TRBJ1-4; length: 15; V: TRBV20-1; D: NA; DNA: TGCAGTGCTAGGCGGGGGACCAACAGCTACGAAAAACTGTTTTTT; CDR3: CSARRGTNSYEKLFF
size: many; J: TRBJ1-5; length: 14; V: TRBV20-1; D: TRBD1; DNA: TGCAGTGCTTCCCTAGGGACAGTCAATCAGCCCCAGCATTTT; CDR3: CSASLGTVNQPQHF
size: few; J: TRBJ1-1; length: 19; V: TRBV3-1; D: NA; DNA: TGTGCCAGCAGCCGAATCTACAGGGTCGCGGGGAGACTGAACACTGAAGCTTTCTTT; CDR3: CASSRIYRVAGRLNTEAFF
size: few; J: TRBJ2-7; length: 14; V: TRBV11-2; D: NA; DNA: TGTGCCAGCAGCTTGTTTAGCGGAACCTACGAGCAGTACTTC; CDR3: CASSLFSGTYEQYF
size: NA; J: TRBJ1-1; length: 11; V: TRBV19; D: NA; DNA: TGTGCCCCTTTATTATCCGGGGAAGCTTTCTTT; CDR3: CAPLLSGEAFF
size: few; J: TRBJ2-2; length: 15; V: TRBV25-1; D: NA; DNA: TGTGCCAGCAGGAACCGGGACGGGGCCACCGGGGAGCTGTTTTTT; CDR3: CASRNRDGATGELFF
size: many; J: TRBJ2-5; length: 15; V: TRBV7-2; D: TRBD1; DNA: TGTGCCAGCAGCTCCGGGGACAGGGGGCGAGAGACCCAGTACTTC; CDR3: CASSSGDRGRETQYF
size: many; J: TRBJ1-1; length: 15; V: TRBV28; D: TRBD1; DNA: TGTGCCAGCAGTCCCGCCACAGGGGTGGGCACTGAAGCTTTCTTT; CDR3: CASSPATGVGTEAFF
size: NA; J: TRBJ1-1; length: 14; V: TRBV4-3; D: NA; DNA: TGCGCCAGCAGCCAAACGCAGGAGAACACTGAAGCTTTCTTT; CDR3: CASSQTQENTEAFF
size: few; J: TRBJ1-4; length: 14; V: TRBV19; D: TRBD1; DNA: TGTGCCAGTACCGCGACAGGGACTAATGAAAAACTGTTTTTT; CDR3: CASTATGTNEKLFF
size: many; J: TRBJ1-2; length: 12; V: TRBV2; D: NA; DNA: TGTGCCAGCTCGGGCGGAGACTATGGCTACACCTTC; CDR3: CASSGGDYGYTF
size: many; J: TRBJ1-6; length: 15; V: TRBV28; D: NA; DNA: TGTGCCAGCAGTTACTCGAGGCAGGGCTATTCACCCCTCCACTTT; CDR3: CASSYSRQGYSPLHF
size: NA; J: TRBJ2-7; length: 14; V: TRBV6-2/TRBV6-3; D: TRBD1; DNA: TGTGCCAGCAGTCGGACAGGGGGAGGCTACGAGCAGTACTTC; CDR3: CASSRTGGGYEQYF
size: NA; J: TRBJ2-7; length: 13; V: TRBV18; D: NA; DNA: TGTGCCAGCTCAGCGCCGAGCTCCTACGAGCAGTACTTC; CDR3: CASSAPSSYEQYF